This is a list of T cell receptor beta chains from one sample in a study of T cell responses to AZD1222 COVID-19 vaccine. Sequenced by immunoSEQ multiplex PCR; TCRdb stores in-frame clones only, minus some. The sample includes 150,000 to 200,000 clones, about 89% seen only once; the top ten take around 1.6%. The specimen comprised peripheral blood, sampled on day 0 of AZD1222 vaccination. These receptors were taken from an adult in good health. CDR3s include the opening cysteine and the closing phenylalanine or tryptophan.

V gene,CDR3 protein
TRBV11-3,CASSSGHRVSEAFF
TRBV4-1,CASSQGHGRVDYGYTF
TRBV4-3,CASSHVQTAGDNEQFF
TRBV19,CASSPSRWTAYSNQPQHF
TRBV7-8,CASSSRTAMNTGELFF
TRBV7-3,CASSLQPGTRSYEQFF
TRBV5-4,CASSLNPGTGDSGNTIYF
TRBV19,CASSSGDRGPNEKLFF
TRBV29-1,CSVGQAEEKLFF
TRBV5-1,CASRTTGGHNEQFF
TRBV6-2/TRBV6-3,CASSKGQGAKAFF
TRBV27,CASSLGLAGAGEQYF
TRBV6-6,CASTYTGVGNQPQHF
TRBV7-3,CASSPAQGSNTGELFF
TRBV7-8,CASSLNRQESNTEAFF
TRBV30,CAWSVGGGLNEKLFF
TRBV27,CASSSPGDYGYTF
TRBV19,CASSFKGNTEAFF
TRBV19,CASLQGSSGNTIYF
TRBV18,CASSPMPSNQPQHF
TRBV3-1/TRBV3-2,CASTPRGEGTGELFF
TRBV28,CATLQGSESEAFF
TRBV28,CASSPNGGGSPLHF
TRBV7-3,CASSPTTLHNEQFF
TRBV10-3,CAIRVNSDRTGELFF
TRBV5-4,CASSLVGQGDNEQFF
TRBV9,CASSGSGGAIAETQYF
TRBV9,CASSVTGSYEQYF
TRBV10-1,CASSDFMLQGSYNEQFF
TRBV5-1,CASSLEGTTYGYTF
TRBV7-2,CASRTGTDFSNYGYTF
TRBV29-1,CSVVQGVDTEAFF
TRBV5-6,CASSTSYEQYF
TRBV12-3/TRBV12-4,CASTPGNQPQHF
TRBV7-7,CASIKGMTEPRYQPQHF
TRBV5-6,CATSLGTYSGNTIYF
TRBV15,CATSRAPSVGPLSGNTIYF
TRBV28,CAGGVARHNEQFF
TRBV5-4,CASSSGNKYNEQFF